What follows describes a single TCR beta chain. This entry is derived from a study of shared clonotypes between healthy human individuals. As for the study in general: Researchers assigned three CD4 naive, three CD4 memory, two CD8 naive and one CD8 memory plate to each donor.

From germline, CDR1 is MNHNS and CDR2 SASEGT. The length of the CDR3 is 15 residues. After removal of 6 bases from V and 2 bases from J, the junction contained 6 bases not matched to a gene. The study drew all its donors from Caucasian adults living in Nashville, Tennessee. Some clones are missing from TCRdb's copy, which holds only in-frame ones; the method was immunoSEQ multiplex PCR. This table holds about 980,000 clones, 60% to 85% found once. The chain recombines TRBV6-1 with TRBJ2-5; 10 bases line up with TRBD2. The sequence came from a man younger than 30 in good health. The material sequenced was memory CD4+ T cells sorted from blood. Subset here: CD45RA-negative fraction. The CDR3 loop is CASRPGLAAQETQYF. CDR3 sequence (DNA): TGTGCCAGCAGGCCCGGACTAGCGGCACAAGAGACCCAGTACTTC.